This TCR beta chain was identified during a study of cytomegalovirus exposure and HLA in healthy donors. Study-level information: As an earlier analysis found, roughly 180 million T cells yielded fewer than 130 million unique TCR beta sequences.

The PCR ran on 60 Vbeta and 13 Jbeta primers. TCRdb's copy holds only in-frame clones and misses some; the assay was immunoSEQ multiplex PCR. The profile shows 60,000 to 75,000 clones, around 70% of them singletons. The CDR3 consists of 15 residues. V trimming: 0 bases; J trimming: 5 bases; junction bases outside the gene matches: 2. The germline gives CDR1 LGHNA, CDR2 YNFKEQ. The sample taken for sequencing was PBMCs. The gene calls are TRBV4-2 and TRBJ2-1; 9 nucleotides line up with TRBD2. The receptor was derived from a woman aged 30 to 39 in good health and CMV-seropositive. This chain's CDR3 is CASSQEREGHNEQFF. Here the CDR3 DNA reads TGTGCCAGCAGCCAAGAGCGGGAGGGCCACAATGAGCAGTTCTTC.